These 11 T cell receptor beta chains were all obtained from the same sample, sequenced in a study of OX40 agonist ivuxolimab in advanced cancers. Assay: immunoSEQ multiplex PCR; the TCRdb copy retains only in-frame clones and omits some. The sample comprises 35,000 or so clones, over 85% of which are singletons, and around a tenth rests with the top ten. The material sequenced was CD4+ or CD8+ T cells sorted from blood, taken in a trial of the OX40 agonist ivuxolimab. The source of these receptors is an adult with an advanced solid tumor such as melanoma, head and neck, liver or kidney cancer.

Written as DNA, the CDR3 is TGTGCCAGCAGCTTAGCGGGAAGCCGCACCGGGGAGCTGTTTTTT. This encodes CASSLAGSRTGELFF. This chain connects TRBV7-2 to TRBJ2-2, with D hard to call. V lost 0 bases to trimming and J lost 4 bases, with 9 bases between them. The germline V gene encodes CDR1 SGHTA and CDR2 FQGNSA. The CDR3 has 15 residues.

The V and J genes are TRBV7-2 and TRBJ2-2, with D perhaps matching TRBD1 (5 bases). This CDR3 comprises 13 residues. The V gene's germline CDR1 is SGHTA and CDR2 FQGNSA. V was clipped by 4 bases and J by 7 bases, with 10 bases between them. In DNA, the CDR3 is TGTGCCAGCAGCTGGGGCGCTATCGGGGAGCTGTTTTTT. Translating gives CASSWGAIGELFF.

CDR3 protein: CASSFAGGPREQYF. The CDR3 DNA reads TGTGCCAGCAGTTTTGCGGGAGGGCCAAGGGAGCAGTACTTC. The rearrangement links TRBV27 to TRBJ2-7, with TRBD2 matching 9 bases. Per the germline V gene, CDR1 is MNHEY and CDR2 is SMNVEV (reference sequence). The CDR3 sequence is 14 residues long. V lost 3 bases to trimming and J lost 7 bases; unmatched junction nucleotides: 7.

This clone has just one count. The V call is TRBV7-2, the J call TRBJ2-7; D remains unclear. V lost 3 bases and J lost 2, with 8 bases in between. Germline loops: CDR1 SGHTA, CDR2 FQGNSA. This CDR3 has 13 amino acids. DNA of the CDR3: TGTGCCAGCAGCTTGATCAGCGCCTACGAGCAGTACTTC. It encodes CASSLISAYEQYF.

This clone has just one count. This sequence joins TRBV28 and TRBJ2-5; TRBD2 matches at 13 bases. Trimming removed 4 bases from V and 0 bases from J; junction bases left unmatched: 8. The CDR3 has 18 amino acids. Germline assignment: CDR1 MDHEN and CDR2 SYDVKM. CDR3 nucleotides: TGTGCCAGCAGTTGGGGGGGACTAGCGGGGTCGTACCAAGAGACCCAGTACTTC. Amino acids: CASSWGGLAGSYQETQYF.

J is TRBJ2-7 and V is TRBV12-5; 12 bases line up with TRBD2. The CDR3 sequence is 15 residues long. The germline gives CDR1 LGHNT, CDR2 FRNRAP. J gave up 2 bases and V 6 bases, and 5 bases lay outside the gene matches. CDR3 amino acids: CASGPGLAGTYEQYF. For the CDR3, the DNA is TGTGCTAGTGGGCCGGGACTAGCGGGTACCTACGAGCAGTACTTC.

The chain joins TRBV5-6 to TRBJ2-2, with 9 bases fitting TRBD1. There are 16 residues in the CDR3. V lost 4 bases, J lost 7 bases, and 11 bases stayed unmatched. CDR1 is SGHDT, CDR2 YYEEEE, per germline. DNA of the CDR3: TGTGCCAGCAGCCGGCGCGGACAGGGGCCAAGCGGGGAGCTGTTTTTT. Amino acids: CASSRRGQGPSGELFF.

The rearrangement links TRBV7-8 to TRBJ2-2; perhaps D is TRBD1 or TRBD2 (5 bases each). This CDR3 is 16 amino acids long. CDR1 is SGHVS, CDR2 FQNEAQ, per germline. V was cut by 2 bases and J by 7 bases, with 17 bases left in between. CDR3 sequence reads: CASSLIRDPRGGELFF. CDR3 DNA sequence: TGTGCCAGCAGCTTAATCCGGGACCCAAGGGGCGGGGAGCTGTTTTTT.

The chain joins TRBV10-3 to TRBJ1-1; 10 bases align to TRBD1. Germline V gene data show CDR1 as ENHRY and CDR2 as SYGVKD. V lost 8 bases and J lost 6; bases outside the gene matches: 6. CDR3 length: 13 residues. The CDR3 DNA reads as TGTGCCATCGGGGGACAGGGGTCGGCTGAAGCTTTCTTT. It codes for CAIGGQGSAEAFF.

The J gene is TRBJ2-3, the V gene TRBV4-2; 9 bases are shared with TRBD1. Germline V gives CDR1 LGHNA, CDR2 YNFKEQ. With 7 bases clipped from V and 6 bases from J, the junction kept 11 bases outside the gene matches. The CDR3 is 15 amino acids. CDR3 sequence: CASKTDRGPVDTQYF. As DNA, the CDR3 is TGTGCCAGCAAGACGGACAGGGGACCTGTGGATACGCAGTATTTT.

This clone was counted a few times. The chain employs TRBV27 and TRBJ1-5, with D unclear. The CDR3 consists of 15 residues. Germline V gene lookup returns CDR1 MNHEY and CDR2 SMNVEV (reference sequence). V lost 2 bases, J lost 6 bases, and 14 bases lay in between. The CDR3 DNA follows: TGTGCCAGCAGTTTAGTTGGGGTGGTCGGTCAGCCCCAGCATTTT. It specifies CASSLVGVVGQPQHF.